The rows below give T cell receptor beta chains drawn from one sample of a study of OX40 agonist ivuxolimab in advanced cancers. Assay used: immunoSEQ multiplex PCR; TCRdb lists only in-frame clones, some missing. This table holds 25,000 to 35,000 clones, roughly 74% found once. Sequencing was performed on CD4+ or CD8+ T cells sorted from blood, taken in a trial of the OX40 agonist ivuxolimab. The receptor source for this set is an adult with an advanced solid tumor such as melanoma, head and neck, liver or kidney cancer. Each CDR3 is given with its conserved first and last residue. Each record gives: J gene, clone size, V gene, D gene, CDR3 DNA, CDR3 protein. D genes are given only for firm matches. Some rows have no size entry. The others give once, few or many, or a class for an expanded clone.

>TRBJ1-4|.|TRBV7-2|.
TGTGCCAGCAGCTATACAACTAATGAAAAACTGTTTTTT
CASSYTTNEKLFF
>TRBJ2-5|.|TRBV9|.
TGTGCCAGCAGCGTAGGGATAGCGGAGAAAGAGACCCAGTACTTC
CASSVGIAEKETQYF
>TRBJ1-1|few|TRBV11-2|.
TGTGCCAGCAGCTTAGCAGGGAACGCTGAAGCTTTCTTT
CASSLAGNAEAFF
>TRBJ1-5|.|TRBV29-1|.
TGCAGCGTTGTGCCCGGGGGGGGCAATCAGCCCCAGCATTTT
CSVVPGGGNQPQHF
>TRBJ2-7|.|TRBV11-2|.
TGTGCCAGCAGCTTGGACGGGGGACTCTACGAGCAGTACTTC
CASSLDGGLYEQYF
>TRBJ1-1|medium-sized|TRBV11-2|.
TGTGCCAGCAGCCTGTGGGGGAACACTGAAGCTTTCTTT
CASSLWGNTEAFF
>TRBJ1-5|.|TRBV6-5|.
TGTGCCAGCAGTTACGGAGGATCAAGCAATCAGCCCCAGCATTTT
CASSYGGSSNQPQHF
>TRBJ1-3|few|TRBV7-2|.
TGTGCCAGCAGCTCTGCGGGGAGTACTGGAAACACCATATATTTT
CASSSAGSTGNTIYF
>TRBJ1-4|once|TRBV9|TRBD1
TGTGCCAGCAGCCTCCGGGGGACAGCTAATGAAAAACTGTTTTTT
CASSLRGTANEKLFF
>TRBJ1-1|.|TRBV29-1|.
TGCAGCCCATTGGGGCAGAGAGGCGGCACTGAAGCTTTCTTT
CSPLGQRGGTEAFF
>TRBJ1-6|.|TRBV12-5|.
TGTGCTAGTGGTTTGGGGACAATGCATAATTCACCCCTCCACTTT
CASGLGTMHNSPLHF
>TRBJ2-1|once|TRBV27|TRBD1
TGTGCCAGCAGTTCTGGGACAGGGGCGTCCCACCAGTTCTTC
CASSSGTGASHQFF
>TRBJ2-1|.|TRBV7-3|TRBD1
TGTGCCAGCAGCGCCGGGACAGGGCCATACAATGAGCAGTTCTTC
CASSAGTGPYNEQFF
>TRBJ2-5|.|TRBV9|.
TGTGCCAGCAGCAAAGGGGGGAAAGAGACCCAGTACTTC
CASSKGGKETQYF
>TRBJ1-1|.|TRBV4-1|.
TGCGCCAGCAGAGGGCCCCTGCGTGGGACTGAAGCTTTCTTT
CASRGPLRGTEAFF
>TRBJ2-1|.|TRBV5-1|TRBD2
TGCGCCAGCACCTCTTTCGGGACTAGCGATGAGCAGTTCTTC
CASTSFGTSDEQFF
>TRBJ1-2|few|TRBV29-1|.
TGCAGCGTTGAAGATATTTGGGGGCGGTCATTC
CSVEDIWGRSF
>TRBJ1-1|.|TRBV6-5|.
TGTGCCAGCATAAAGAACGGGAACACTGAAGCTTTCTTT
CASIKNGNTEAFF
>TRBJ2-7|.|TRBV6-5|.
TGTGCCAGCAGTTACTGGGCGGGGGCCCTCTACGAGCAGTACTTC
CASSYWAGALYEQYF
>TRBJ1-5|.|TRBV6-1|.
TGTGCCAGCAGTGACAGGGTTCAGCCCCAGCATTTT
CASSDRVQPQHF
>TRBJ2-1|.|TRBV5-1|.
TGCGCCAGCAGCTTGGCAGTTTCCAGCTCCTACAATGAGCAGTTCTTC
CASSLAVSSSYNEQFF
>TRBJ1-5|.|TRBV6-6|.
TGTGCCAGCAGAAGGGGAGCAGATCAGCCCCAGCATTTT
CASRRGADQPQHF
>TRBJ1-5|.|TRBV6-6|.
TGTGCCAGCAGCCCCCGGGGGGGGGACAGCAATCAGCCCCAGCATTTT
CASSPRGGDSNQPQHF
>TRBJ2-5|.|TRBV5-6|.
TGTGCCAGCAGCTTGGTCCTGCAAGAGACCCAGTACTTC
CASSLVLQETQYF
>TRBJ2-1|.|TRBV5-1|.
TGCGCCAGCAGGAGGGACGCTTACAATGAGCAGTTCTTC
CASRRDAYNEQFF
>TRBJ2-3|.|TRBV6-6|.
TGTGCCAGCAGTCAATTAACAGATACGCAGTATTTT
CASSQLTDTQYF
>TRBJ2-5|.|TRBV2|.
TGTGCCAGCAGTGTCCGCCAGCAAGAGACCCAGTACTTC
CASSVRQQETQYF
>TRBJ2-5|.|TRBV2|TRBD2
TGTGCCAGCAGCATAACCTTTAGCGGGAAGGAGACCCAGTACTTC
CASSITFSGKETQYF
>TRBJ1-2|few|TRBV10-3|.
TGTGCCATCAGTCGGACGGATACCATGGGCTACACCTTC
CAISRTDTMGYTF
>TRBJ1-1|.|TRBV4-1|.
TGCGCCAGCAGCCAAAATAGGGCTTACACTGAAGCTTTCTTT
CASSQNRAYTEAFF
>TRBJ1-2|.|TRBV11-2|.
TGTGCCAGCAGCCCCGGGACTCGAGGGTATGGCTACACCTTC
CASSPGTRGYGYTF
>TRBJ1-1|.|TRBV6-4|.
TGTGCCAGCAGTGTAGATTCCGACACTGAAGCTTTCTTT
CASSVDSDTEAFF
>TRBJ1-1|.|TRBV6-5|.
TGTGCCAGCAGTTACAGGGAGTGGACCACTGAAGCTTTCTTT
CASSYREWTTEAFF
>TRBJ1-1|once|TRBV6-1|TRBD1
TGTGCCAGCCAAATCACAGGGGGCGAGGACACTGAAGCTTTCTTT
CASQITGGEDTEAFF
>TRBJ2-3|.|TRBV27|.
TGTGCCAGCAGTAGAAGCGGCCGGGATACGCAGTATTTT
CASSRSGRDTQYF
>TRBJ2-2|once|TRBV12-5|TRBD2
TGTGCTAGTGGTTGGGAGGGATTTAACACCGGGGAGCTGTTTTTT
CASGWEGFNTGELFF
>TRBJ1-2|few|TRBV19|.
TGTGCCAGTAGGACTGCTGTGGGGTACACCTTC
CASRTAVGYTF
>TRBJ2-3|.|TRBV18|.
TGTGCCAGCTCACCAAAGGCAGATACGCAGTATTTT
CASSPKADTQYF
>TRBJ1-5|.|TRBV7-2|.
TGTGCCAGCAGCCCCCTCCCGGGAGAAAGCAATCAGCCCCAGCATTTT
CASSPLPGESNQPQHF
>TRBJ1-5|.|TRBV19|.
TGTGCCAGTGGTGGCAGGGAGTATCAGCCCCAGCATTTT
CASGGREYQPQHF
>TRBJ1-6|few|TRBV7-2|.
TGTGCCAGCAGCTTAGAGCGTTCACCCCTCCACTTT
CASSLERSPLHF
>TRBJ2-5|.|TRBV6-5|TRBD1
TGTGCCAGCAGCCCGACAGGGGAAGAGACCCAGTACTTC
CASSPTGEETQYF
>TRBJ1-1|.|TRBV4-2|.
TGTGCCAGCAGCCAAGATTTAGGGATCCGATCTGAAGCTTTCTTT
CASSQDLGIRSEAFF
>TRBJ1-4|.|TRBV19|.
TGTGCCAGTAGTATAAAACAGGGCCGGAATGAAAAACTGTTTTTT
CASSIKQGRNEKLFF
>TRBJ2-3|.|TRBV5-1|.
TGCGCCAGCAGCTTGACAGTCGTAAGAGATACGCAGTATTTT
CASSLTVVRDTQYF
>TRBJ1-3|.|TRBV14|TRBD1
TGTGCCAGCAGCCTACTACAGGGGTCTGGAAACACCATATATTTT
CASSLLQGSGNTIYF
>TRBJ2-7|few|TRBV9|.
TGTGCCAGCAGCATGACAGGTCTCGAGCAGTACTTC
CASSMTGLEQYF
>TRBJ2-3|.|TRBV10-1|TRBD1
TGCGCCAATCCCCGGGACAGGGATTATGCAGATACGCAGTATTTT
CANPRDRDYADTQYF
>TRBJ2-1|.|TRBV27|TRBD2
TGTGCCAGCAGCCGAGCGGGGGGGCTCTACAATGAGCAGTTCTTC
CASSRAGGLYNEQFF
>TRBJ1-6|few|TRBV19|TRBD1
TGTGCCAGTAGCGACAGGGCTTATTCACCCCTCCACTTT
CASSDRAYSPLHF
>TRBJ1-6|.|TRBV29-1|.
TGCAGCGTTTCATTCGCGAATTCACCCCTCCACTTT
CSVSFANSPLHF
>TRBJ2-1|.|TRBV6-1|.
TGTGCCAGCAGAAGCGGGTGGCTGTACAATGAGCAGTTCTTC
CASRSGWLYNEQFF
>TRBJ2-3|.|TRBV7-9|TRBD2
TGTGCCAGCAGCGAAAATAGCGGGGGGGCATCAGATACGCAGTATTTT
CASSENSGGASDTQYF
>TRBJ2-3|.|TRBV30|.
TGTGCCTGGAGTGTCTCCGGGAGCGCAGATACGCAGTATTTT
CAWSVSGSADTQYF
>TRBJ1-5|.|TRBV30|.
TGTGCCTGGAGTGTACCCAATCAGCCCCAGCATTTT
CAWSVPNQPQHF
>TRBJ1-3|.|TRBV5-1|.
TGCGCCAGCAGCTTGGAGGCCACTGGAAACACCATATATTTT
CASSLEATGNTIYF
>TRBJ1-6|.|TRBV6-6|.
TGTGCCAGCAGTTACGACAGCAACTTTAATTCACCCCTCCACTTT
CASSYDSNFNSPLHF
>TRBJ1-3|.|TRBV5-4|TRBD1
TGTGCCAGCAGCAGGGGACAGAGAAACACCATATATTTT
CASSRGQRNTIYF
>TRBJ1-2|.|TRBV6-4|TRBD1
TGTGCCAGCAATTCGGGACAGGGGGCCTCTGGCTACACCTTC
CASNSGQGASGYTF